The entry below gives a single T cell receptor (beta chain) sequence along with its context. Its antigen is unknown. No base-level quality is on record; no much larger clone is a single base apart. According to the study, the label for this sample's time point signals: about 28 days (+/-7) after the second vaccine dose. Because spike-specific TCR depth and breadth did not differ between the two schedules, AZD1222 recipients who got a second dose at roughly 4 weeks were pooled with those who got a second dose at roughly 12 weeks. Vaccinee samples came from UK trials COV001 and COV002, including a single-blind randomized controlled phase 2/3 trial of AZD1222 (ChAdOx1 nCoV-19) in healthy adults. For TCRbeta chain sequencing, PBMC samples from trial participants were taken at day 0 and at day 28 after the second dose. The data stem from a study of T cell responses to AZD1222 COVID-19 vaccine (TCRdb year 2021). Some background on the complete study: A total of 240 or so trial participants underwent TCR sequencing, of whom approximately 200 had received two doses of AZD1222 and 26 had received two doses of the MenACWY control vaccine. Trial participants were enrolled by age into subgroups of 18-55, 56-69 and 70-plus years, and 148, 28 and 57 TCR-sequenced participants, respectively, were included in these subgroups. Overall study outcomes, separate from this receptor: CD4 TCRs associated with the vaccine covered the entire spike protein, and the dominant responses were in regions 160-218 and 743-854. After two AZD1222 doses, spike-specific TCR breadth and depth were significantly higher than at day 0 and than in MenACWY recipients. Most participants were white British and females outnumbered males, and the authors suggested that clonal diversity may have been underestimated. Only five or six AZD1222 recipients were SARS-CoV-2 seropositive at baseline, limiting conclusions about previously exposed vaccinees. The 56-69-year group was small, and its depth increase did not reach significance, likely because of low power. Reportedly, almost half of the unique spike-specific TCRs recognized epitopes lying outside the regions that are mutated in the B.1.351 and B.1.1.7 variants. Because no samples from the day 14 peak response were available, repertoires could be characterized only after the peak T cell response.

The CDR3 regions of human TCRbeta chains were analyzed by immunosequencing. Turning to the authors' computational methods: TCRs in the repertoires were matched against a reference library of SARS-CoV-2-specific TCRs that had been generated with the MIRA antigen-specificity platform. Breadth was defined as the fraction of unique TCRs that were SARS-CoV-2-associated. Depth was defined as the fraction of total T cells that were SARS-CoV-2-associated. Each spike-specific TCR was assigned to its reactive spike region and to a CD4 or CD8 class using the MIRA data. Log10-transformed breadth and depth values were compared by one-way ANOVA with Sidak's multiple comparisons tests. This is the immuneACCESS table as TCRdb keeps it, with only in-frame sequences that have V and J called. A part of the clones is gone; compared with another copy, unresolved V genes explain less than half, and the rest is unexplained. The D gene and trimming were derived from the DNA, and the V and J assignments and clone size from that table. The sample table shows about 130,000 clones, and 89% are seen once. The top ten clones comprise 9.5% of the sample.

Trimmed from V: 4 bases; trimmed from J: 5 bases; junction bases lacking a gene match: 5. CDR1 and CDR2 are drawn from the germline V gene: SGHRS, YFSETQ. The CDR3 spans 14 residues, from the cysteine through the phenylalanine. Just the 42-base CDR3 DNA is kept, in frame starting at base 1. Sequenced here: peripheral blood, sampled 28 days after the second AZD1222 dose. The TCR comes from an adult who received the AZD1222 COVID-19 vaccine. The V and J genes are TRBV5-1 and TRBJ2-3, with 9 central nucleotides matching TRBD1. Here is the DNA: TGCGCCAGCAGCAACAGGGGGCGCGAAGATACGCAGTATTTT. This encodes CASSNRGREDTQYF.